The 13 T cell receptor beta chains reported below all come from one sample, sequenced in a study of cytomegalovirus exposure and HLA in healthy donors (dated by TCRdb to about 2017). Libraries were built with the immunoSEQ multiplex PCR assay. A mixture of 60 forward primers for TCR Vbeta segments and 13 reverse primers for TCR Jbeta segments was used in the multiplex PCR. The clones in this table, taken by TCRdb from immuneACCESS, are in-frame only. Not every clone is retained; where verified, under half of the shortfall comes from an unresolved V gene, and the cause of the rest is unknown. Present in this sample are approximately 120,000 clones, about 81% of which were seen just once. The ten largest clones add up to about 1.1% of the sample. Source material: PBMCs. The receptors stem from a woman aged 30 to 39 in good health and CMV-seronegative.

This clone was counted a few times. The gene calls are TRBV28 and TRBJ1-1, with 7 bases fitting TRBD1. V trimming: 6 bases; J trimming: 3 bases; junction bases outside the gene matches: 13. CDR3 length: 16 residues. CDR1 and CDR2 (germline): MDHEN, SYDVKM. CDR3 in amino acids: CASSRQRDRVHTEAFF. The CDR3 bases are TGTGCCAGCAGCCGACAACGCGACAGGGTGCACACTGAAGCTTTCTTT.

The chain employs TRBV6-1 and TRBJ1-2; TRBD1 aligns across 7 bases. CDR1 and CDR2 (germline): MNHNS, SASEGT. The CDR3 consists of 13 residues. The V and J ends lost 6 bases and 4 bases, in that order; junction bases with no gene match: 5. CDR3 residues: CASRPGQSYGYTF. Written as DNA, the CDR3 is TGTGCCAGCAGGCCGGGACAGAGCTATGGCTACACCTTC.

The chain employs TRBV6-1 and TRBJ2-7, with D uncertain. The germline V gene has CDR1 MNHNS and CDR2 SASEGT. Trimming removed 6 bases at V and 2 bases at J, with 14 bases between. There are 14 residues in the CDR3. In nucleotides, the CDR3 is TGTGCCAGCAGAGTTCCCGGTCTTGCCTACGAGCAGTACTTC. Protein product: CASRVPGLAYEQYF.

The V call is TRBV5-1, the J call TRBJ2-7; D might be TRBD2 (5 bases). The CDR3 sequence is 14 residues long. CDR1 SGHRS and CDR2 YFSETQ come from the germline V gene. Trimming shortened V by 3 bases and J by 2 bases, and 12 bases separated the two germline ends. CDR3 bases: TGCGCCAGCAGCTCAGGACTGCTTCCCTACGAGCAGTACTTC. This gives the protein CASSSGLLPYEQYF. Using reference TRBV5-1 and TRBJ2-7 for the parts outside the CDR3, the full variable domain is KAGVTQTPRYLIKTRGQQVTLSCSPISGHRSVSWYQQTPGQGLQFLFEYFSETQRNKGNFPGRFSGRQFSNSRSEMNVSTLELGDSALYLCASSSGLLPYEQYFGPGTRLTVT.

The chain employs TRBV30 and TRBJ1-4, with TRBD1 identical over 11 bases. Germline V gene lookup returns CDR1 GTSNPN and CDR2 SVGIG (reference sequence). The CDR3 runs to 13 residues. The CDR3 spells CAYGGTGGEKLFF. The DNA for the CDR3 is TGTGCTTATGGAGGGACAGGGGGTGAAAAACTGTTTTTT.

The chain combines TRBV18 with TRBJ1-3; 9 bases line up with TRBD1. The CDR3 runs to 17 residues. V trimming: 2 bases; J trimming: 0 bases; junction bases outside the gene matches: 5. In germline, CDR1 is KGHSH, CDR2 LQKENI. Here the CDR3 reads CASSPGTGRDSGNTIYF. In nucleotides, the CDR3 is TGTGCCAGCTCACCAGGGACAGGGAGAGACTCTGGAAACACCATATATTTT.

The chain recombines TRBV10-1 with TRBJ2-7; TRBD1 agrees at 9 bases. The J call may be wrong; the DNA end is better matched by TRBJ2-1. The CDR3 totals 14 residues. Looked up from germline, CDR1 is WNHNN and CDR2 is SYGVQD (reference sequence). CDR3 loop: CASRGTGTWNEQFF. Here the CDR3 DNA reads TGCGCCAGCAGGGGGACAGGGACCTGGAATGAGCAGTTCTTC.

This clone has only a few counts. V and J are TRBV6-1 and TRBJ1-2; D is possibly TRBD1 (5 bases). Looked up from germline, CDR1 is MNHNS and CDR2 is SASEGT. V lost 4 bases to trimming and J lost 2 bases, with 14 bases between them. The CDR3 is 15 amino acids. CDR3 sequence (DNA): TGTGCCAGCAGTGGGGCGGGGGAGGGGAACTATGGCTACACCTTC. It translates to CASSGAGEGNYGYTF.

The chain combines TRBV7-3 with TRBJ2-2, with a weak D call TRBD1 (5 bases). The germline V gene encodes CDR1 SGHTA and CDR2 FQGTGA. V was cut by 2 bases and J by 1 base, with 8 bases left in between. This CDR3 is built from 15 residues. The chain's CDR3 is CASSLGGQNTGELFF. In DNA form, the CDR3 reads TGTGCCAGCAGCTTAGGTGGACAGAACACCGGGGAGCTGTTTTTT.

The chain couples TRBV7-9 to TRBJ2-7; TRBD2 aligns across 11 bases. After removal of 3 bases from V and 0 bases from J, the junction contained 1 base not matched to a gene. The CDR3 has 15 amino acids. Germline CDR1 reads SEHNR; CDR2 reads FQNEAQ (reference sequence). The CDR3 loop reads CASSLLAGGSYEQYF. CDR3 bases: TGTGCCAGCAGCTTGCTAGCGGGGGGCTCCTACGAGCAGTACTTC.

This chain connects TRBV10-3 to TRBJ2-5; 9 bases line up with TRBD1. Germline CDR1 is ENHRY and CDR2 is SYGVKD. V shed 11 bases and J 5 bases; nucleotides not matched to a gene: 15. The CDR3 length is 15 residues. CDR3 sequence (DNA): TGTGCCGCCAATTCCCCGGGACAGGGTTTTGAGACCCAGTACTTC. It yields the protein CAANSPGQGFETQYF.

The chain uses TRBV13 and TRBJ2-1, with unresolved D. The CDR3 contains 13 residues. V dropped 10 bases and J dropped 0 bases, with 10 bases sitting between them. CDR1 is PRHDT and CDR2 is FYEKMQ in the germline V gene (reference sequence). The CDR3 here is CATVRSSYNEQFF. CDR3 in DNA: TGTGCCACCGTCAGAAGCTCCTACAATGAGCAGTTCTTC. Variable domain in full (rest from reference TRBV13 and TRBJ2-1): AAGVIQSPRHLIKEKRETATLKCYPIPRHDTVYWYQQGPGQDPQFLISFYEKMQSDKGSIPDRFSAQQFSDYHSELNMSSLELGDSALYFCATVRSSYNEQFFGPGTRLTVL.

The DNA for the CDR3 is TGTGCCAGCAGGGACCGGGGGGCAGAGACCCAGTACTTC. Its translation: CASRDRGAETQYF. The rearrangement uses TRBV6-1 and TRBJ2-5; TRBD2 might be the D (7 bases). Trimming left V 6 bases short and J 4 bases short, with 12 bases between. Germline CDR1 and CDR2: MNHNS and SASEGT. The CDR3 consists of 13 residues.